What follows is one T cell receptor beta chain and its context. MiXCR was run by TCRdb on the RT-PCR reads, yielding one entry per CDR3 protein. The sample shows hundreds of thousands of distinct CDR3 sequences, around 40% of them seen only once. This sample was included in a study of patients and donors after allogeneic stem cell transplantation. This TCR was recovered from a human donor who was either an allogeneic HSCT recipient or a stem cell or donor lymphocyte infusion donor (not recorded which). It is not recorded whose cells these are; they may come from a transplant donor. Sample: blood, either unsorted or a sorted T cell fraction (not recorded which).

CDR3 sequence: CASSLVPYEQYF. CDR3 DNA: TGCGCCAGCAGCTTGGTACCCTACGAGCAGTACTTC. The rearrangement joins TRBV5-1 to TRBJ2-7; D not certain. This CDR3 has 12 amino acids. Between the trimmed V and J ends, which lost 0 bases and 2 bases, there was a span of 3 bases. Germline CDR1 and CDR2: SGHRS and YFSETQ.